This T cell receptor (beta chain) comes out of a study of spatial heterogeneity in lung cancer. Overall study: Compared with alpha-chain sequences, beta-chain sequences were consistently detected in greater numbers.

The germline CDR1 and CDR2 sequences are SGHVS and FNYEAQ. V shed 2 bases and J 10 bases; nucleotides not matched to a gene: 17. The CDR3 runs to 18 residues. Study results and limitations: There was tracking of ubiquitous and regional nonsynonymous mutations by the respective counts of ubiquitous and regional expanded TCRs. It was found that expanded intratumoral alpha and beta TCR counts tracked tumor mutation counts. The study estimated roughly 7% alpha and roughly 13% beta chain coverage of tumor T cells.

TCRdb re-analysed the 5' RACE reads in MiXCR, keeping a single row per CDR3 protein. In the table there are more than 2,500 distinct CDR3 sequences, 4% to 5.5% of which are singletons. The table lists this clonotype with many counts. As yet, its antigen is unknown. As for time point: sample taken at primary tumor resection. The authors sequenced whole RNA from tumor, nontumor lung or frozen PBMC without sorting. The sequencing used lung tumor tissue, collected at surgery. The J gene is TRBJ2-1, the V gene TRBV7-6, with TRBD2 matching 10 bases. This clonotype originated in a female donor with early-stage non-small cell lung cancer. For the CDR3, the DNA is TGTGCCAGCAGCTTACTAGCGGGGGCGCGGGGGATACCAAGGGAGCAGTTCTTC. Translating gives CASSLLAGARGIPREQFF.